Each of the 15 T cell receptor beta chains below was sequenced from the same sample in a study of blood T cell repertoires in COVID-19. Generated by immunoSEQ multiplex PCR, the TCRdb table keeps only in-frame clones and is missing some. The sample shows 90,000 to 150,000 clones, 80% to 90% of them seen only once. Source material: peripheral blood. The receptors originated from a human donor with acute or convalescent COVID-19. The donor label of this sample is uncertain.

The chain employs TRBV7-2 and TRBJ1-2, with TRBD1 as a possible D gene (5 bases). V was trimmed by 5 bases and J by 13 bases, leaving 17 bases between them. The CDR3 covers 12 residues. Germline values: CDR1 SGHTA, CDR2 FQGNSA. The CDR3 region is CASSDRQKSPTF. The CDR3 DNA sequence: TGTGCCAGCAGCGACCGACAGAAGTCCCCCACCTTC.

The chain recombines TRBV18 with TRBJ2-2; perhaps TRBD1 as D (5 bases). The CDR3 runs 14 residues. V lost 3 bases, J lost 4 bases, and 9 bases lay in between. Germline CDR1 KGHSH, CDR2 LQKENI. The CDR3 DNA sequence: TGTGCCAGCTCACCCAGAAGGGGCACCGGGGAGCTGTTTTTT. Its protein is CASSPRRGTGELFF.

The CDR3, as DNA: TGTGCCAGCAGTCCCCTCCCGGAAAAACTGTTTTTT. Its translation: CASSPLPEKLFF. This sequence joins TRBV28 and TRBJ1-4; D uncertain. The V end was cut by 5 bases, the J end by 8 bases, with 9 bases between. CDR3 length: 12 residues. The germline V gene encodes CDR1 MDHEN and CDR2 SYDVKM.

V usage is TRBV6-2 or TRBV6-3 and J usage is TRBJ2-7; no clear D gene. Trimming took 2 bases from V and 2 from J, leaving 13 bases between them. The length of the CDR3 is 15 residues. Germline lookup yields CDR1 MNHEY and CDR2 SVGEGT. The CDR3 DNA is TGTGCCAGCAGTTACGACTCCTCAAATGCCTACGAGCAGTACTTC. It specifies CASSYDSSNAYEQYF.

The V gene is TRBV18, the J gene TRBJ2-5; TRBD1 aligns across 7 bases. The CDR3 is 15 residues long. CDR1 and CDR2 (germline): KGHSH, LQKENI. Trimming removed 0 bases from V and 4 bases from J; junction bases left unmatched: 5. CDR3 residues: CASSPPDRWGETQYF. The CDR3 DNA reads TGTGCCAGCTCACCACCGGACAGGTGGGGAGAGACCCAGTACTTC.

CDR3 amino acids: CASSPTGDGYTF. CDR3 DNA sequence: TGTGCCAGCAGTCCGACAGGGGACGGCTACACCTTC. This sequence joins TRBV27 and TRBJ1-2, with 8 bases that match TRBD1. The CDR3 is 12 residues long. Germline CDR1 MNHEY, CDR2 SMNVEV (reference sequence). Losses at the gene ends were 5 bases for V and 8 bases for J; bases not matched to a gene: 4.

V usage is TRBV5-1 and J usage is TRBJ2-5, with TRBD1 identical over 12 bases. The CDR3 loop spans 15 amino acids. Per germline, CDR1 SGHRS and CDR2 YFSETQ. V was clipped by 3 bases and J by 4 bases; unmatched bases: 4. The CDR3: CASSSGQGAGETQYF. CDR3 nucleotide sequence: TGCGCCAGCAGCTCGGGACAGGGGGCTGGAGAGACCCAGTACTTC.

The chain is built from TRBV4-1 and TRBJ1-2, with D unresolved. The ends were cut back, 0 bases at V and 3 bases at J, with 8 bases in the middle. The CDR3 sequence is 14 residues long. CDR1 MGHRA and CDR2 YSYEKL come from the germline V gene. Written as DNA, the CDR3 is TGCGCCAGCAGCCAAGACGAGGATTACTATGGCTACACCTTC. It yields the protein CASSQDEDYYGYTF.

The CDR3 spells CASSLERRNEQFF. The CDR3 nucleotides read TGTGCCAGCAGCTTAGAGCGTAGGAATGAGCAGTTCTTC. The chain links TRBV7-8 to TRBJ2-1; the D is unclear. The CDR3 is 13 amino acids. Trimming took 1 base from V and 7 from J, leaving 8 bases between them. The V gene's germline CDR1 is SGHVS and CDR2 FQNEAQ.

CDR3 protein: CASSLYFAGGSTDTQYF. DNA for the CDR3: TGTGCCAGCAGCTTATACTTCGCGGGAGGGAGCACAGATACGCAGTATTTT. The chain combines TRBV7-8 with TRBJ2-3; TRBD2 matches 9 bases. V lost 2 bases, J lost 0 bases, and 6 bases stayed unmatched. Looked up from germline, CDR1 is SGHVS and CDR2 is FQNEAQ. CDR3 size: 17 residues. Supplemented by reference TRBV7-8 and TRBJ2-3, the full variable domain reads GAGVSQSPRYKVAKRGQDVALRCDPISGHVSLFWYQQALGQGPEFLTYFQNEAQLDKSGLPSDRFFAERPEGSVSTLKIQRTQQEDSAVYLCASSLYFAGGSTDTQYFGPGTRLTVL.

The chain combines TRBV19 with TRBJ1-4; D call uncertain. The CDR3 loop spans 10 amino acids. Per the germline V gene, CDR1 is LNHDA and CDR2 is SQIVND (reference sequence). V lost 9 bases, J lost 4 bases, and 3 bases lay in between. Written as DNA, the CDR3 is TGTGCCAGCATTAATGAAAAACTGTTTTTT. It codes for CASINEKLFF.

The chain couples TRBV20-1 to TRBJ1-6; unclear D gene. V lost 3 bases and J lost 7, with 13 bases in between. Germline V CDR1 and CDR2: DFQATT, SNEGSKA (reference sequence). The CDR3 spans 14 residues. This CDR3 is CSASVEGVNSPLHF. The CDR3, as DNA: TGCAGTGCTAGTGTGGAGGGTGTGAATTCACCCCTCCACTTT.

The rearrangement links TRBV4-1 to TRBJ1-6, with 8 bases lining up with TRBD1. The CDR3 consists of 17 residues. Unmatched junction bases numbered 7, after V lost 1 base and J lost 5 bases. Looked up from germline, CDR1 is MGHRA and CDR2 is YSYEKL. In nucleotides, the CDR3 is TGCGCCAGCAGCCAAGTAATCCGGACAGGGAATAATTCACCCCTCCACTTT. This translates into CASSQVIRTGNNSPLHF.

In this sample, this clone turned up a few times. The chain couples TRBV5-5 to TRBJ1-4, with 7 bases identical to TRBD1. Looked up from germline, CDR1 is SGHKS and CDR2 is YYEKEE (reference sequence). V gave up 4 bases and J gave up 5 bases; unmatched junction bases: 8. The CDR3 has 15 amino acids. In DNA, the CDR3 is TGTGCCAGCAGCGACCCGACAGGGACAAATGAAAAACTGTTTTTT. Translation gives CASSDPTGTNEKLFF.

A word on this clone: This same CDR3 is encoded by further DNA sequences in the sample. The genes are TRBV5-1 and TRBJ1-1, with 9 bases that match TRBD1. The J segment lost 5 bases and the V segment lost 3 bases, leaving 2 bases of the junction unmatched. CDR3 length: 13 amino acids. In germline, CDR1 is SGHRS, CDR2 YFSETQ. CDR3 sequence (DNA): TGCGCCAGCAGCTCGACAGGGGGAACTGAAGCTTTCTTT. Translated, it gives CASSSTGGTEAFF.